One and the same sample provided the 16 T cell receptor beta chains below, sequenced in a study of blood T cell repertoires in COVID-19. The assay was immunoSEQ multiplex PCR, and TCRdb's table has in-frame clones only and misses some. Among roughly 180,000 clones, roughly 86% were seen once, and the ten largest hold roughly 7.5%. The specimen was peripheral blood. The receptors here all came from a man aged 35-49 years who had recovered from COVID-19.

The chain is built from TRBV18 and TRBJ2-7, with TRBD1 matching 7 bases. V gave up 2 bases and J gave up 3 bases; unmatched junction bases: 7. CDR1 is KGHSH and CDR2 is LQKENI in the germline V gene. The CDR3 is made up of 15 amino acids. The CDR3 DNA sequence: TGTGCCAGCTCACCAGGAGAGGGGGCGGTCTACGAGCAGTACTTC. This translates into CASSPGEGAVYEQYF.

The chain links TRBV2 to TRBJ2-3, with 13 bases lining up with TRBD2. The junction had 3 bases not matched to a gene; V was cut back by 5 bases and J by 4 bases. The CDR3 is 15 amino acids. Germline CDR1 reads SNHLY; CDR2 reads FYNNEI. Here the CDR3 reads CASSWTSGSSDTQYF. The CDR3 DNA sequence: TGTGCCAGCAGTTGGACTAGCGGGAGTTCAGATACGCAGTATTTT. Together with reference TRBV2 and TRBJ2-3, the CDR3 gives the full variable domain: EPEVTQTPSHQVTQMGQEVILRCVPISNHLYFYWYRQILGQKVEFLVSFYNNEISEKSEIFDDQFSVERPDGSNFTLKIRSTKLEDSAMYFCASSWTSGSSDTQYFGPGTRLTVL.

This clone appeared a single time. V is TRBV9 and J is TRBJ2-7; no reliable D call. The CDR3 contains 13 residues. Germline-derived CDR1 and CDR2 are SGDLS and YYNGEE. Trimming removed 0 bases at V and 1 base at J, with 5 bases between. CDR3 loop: CASSVEPSYEQYF. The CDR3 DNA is TGTGCCAGCAGCGTAGAGCCTTCCTACGAGCAGTACTTC.

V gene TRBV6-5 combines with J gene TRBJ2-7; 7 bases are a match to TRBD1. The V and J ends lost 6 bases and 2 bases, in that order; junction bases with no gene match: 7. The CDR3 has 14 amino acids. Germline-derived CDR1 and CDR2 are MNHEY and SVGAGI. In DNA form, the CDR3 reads TGTGCCAGCAGGGAGACAGGGCCCACCTACGAGCAGTACTTC. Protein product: CASRETGPTYEQYF.

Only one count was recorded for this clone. CDR3 bases: TGCGCCAGCAGCTGGGGGGTTAAAGGGGCGGATTACGAGCAGTACTTC. This gives the protein CASSWGVKGADYEQYF. The chain links TRBV5-1 to TRBJ2-7; D may be TRBD2 (6 bases). Per germline, CDR1 SGHRS and CDR2 YFSETQ. This CDR3 comprises 16 residues. The germline V and J ends were trimmed by 3 bases and 4 bases, with 20 bases remaining between them.

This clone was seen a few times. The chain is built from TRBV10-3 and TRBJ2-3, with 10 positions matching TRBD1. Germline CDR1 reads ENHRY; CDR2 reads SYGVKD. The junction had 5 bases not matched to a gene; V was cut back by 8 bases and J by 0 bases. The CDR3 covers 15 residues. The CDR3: CAIGTGDSSTDTQYF. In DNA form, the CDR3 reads TGTGCCATCGGGACAGGGGATTCTAGCACAGATACGCAGTATTTT.

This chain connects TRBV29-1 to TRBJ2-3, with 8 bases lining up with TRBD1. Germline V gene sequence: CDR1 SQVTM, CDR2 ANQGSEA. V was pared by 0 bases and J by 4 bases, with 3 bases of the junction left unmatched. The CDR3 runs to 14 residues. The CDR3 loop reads CSVEEGTGPDTQYF. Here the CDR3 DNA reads TGCAGCGTTGAAGAAGGGACAGGCCCAGATACGCAGTATTTT.

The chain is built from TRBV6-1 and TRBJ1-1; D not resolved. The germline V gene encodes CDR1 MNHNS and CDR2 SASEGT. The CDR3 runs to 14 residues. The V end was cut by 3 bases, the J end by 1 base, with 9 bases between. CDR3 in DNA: TGTGCCAGCAGTGATTTTCTTCCGAACACTGAAGCTTTCTTT. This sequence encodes CASSDFLPNTEAFF.

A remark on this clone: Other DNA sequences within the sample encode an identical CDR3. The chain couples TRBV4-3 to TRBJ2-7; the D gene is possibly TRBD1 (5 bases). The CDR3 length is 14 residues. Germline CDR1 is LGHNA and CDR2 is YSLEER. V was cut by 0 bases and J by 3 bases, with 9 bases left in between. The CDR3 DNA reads TGCGCCAGCAGCCAAGACGCAGGGTACTACGAGCAGTACTTC. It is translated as CASSQDAGYYEQYF.

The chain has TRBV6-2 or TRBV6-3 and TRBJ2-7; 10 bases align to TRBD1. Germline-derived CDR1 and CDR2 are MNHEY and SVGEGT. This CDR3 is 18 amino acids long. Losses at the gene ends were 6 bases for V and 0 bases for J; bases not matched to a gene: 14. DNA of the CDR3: TGTGCCAGCAGCCCAGGACAGGGGGGATATCGAGTCTCCTACGAGCAGTACTTC. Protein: CASSPGQGGYRVSYEQYF.

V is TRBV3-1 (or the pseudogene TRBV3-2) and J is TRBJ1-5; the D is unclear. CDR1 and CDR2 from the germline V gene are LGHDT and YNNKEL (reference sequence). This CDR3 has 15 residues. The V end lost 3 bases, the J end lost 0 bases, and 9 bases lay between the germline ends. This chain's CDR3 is CASSQTTYSNQPQHF. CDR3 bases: TGTGCCAGCAGCCAGACGACTTATAGCAATCAGCCCCAGCATTTT.

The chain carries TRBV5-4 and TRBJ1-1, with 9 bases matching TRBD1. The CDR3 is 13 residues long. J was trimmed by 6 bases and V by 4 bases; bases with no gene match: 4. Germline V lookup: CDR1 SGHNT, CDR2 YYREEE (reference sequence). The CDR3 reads CASSQDRGPEAFF. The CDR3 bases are TGTGCCAGCAGCCAGGACAGGGGCCCTGAAGCTTTCTTT.

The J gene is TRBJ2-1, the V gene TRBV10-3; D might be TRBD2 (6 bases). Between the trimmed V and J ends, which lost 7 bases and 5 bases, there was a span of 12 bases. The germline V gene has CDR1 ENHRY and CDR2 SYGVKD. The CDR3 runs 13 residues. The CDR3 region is CAITEGLNNEQFF. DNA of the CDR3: TGTGCCATCACCGAGGGACTTAACAATGAGCAGTTCTTC.

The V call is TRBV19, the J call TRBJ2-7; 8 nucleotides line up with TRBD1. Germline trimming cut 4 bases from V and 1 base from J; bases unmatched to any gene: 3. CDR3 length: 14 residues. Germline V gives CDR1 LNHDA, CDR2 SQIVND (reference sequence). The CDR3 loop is CASSTNRGSYEQYF. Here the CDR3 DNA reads TGTGCCAGTAGTACTAACAGGGGGTCCTACGAGCAGTACTTC.

The CDR3 DNA is TGCGCCAGCAGCGCTAGTGGTGGCCCAGATACGCAGTATTTT. Encoded protein: CASSASGGPDTQYF. This chain connects TRBV5-1 to TRBJ2-3; no clear D gene. V lost 4 bases, J lost 4 bases, and 13 bases lay in between. This CDR3 has 14 amino acids. The germline V gene has CDR1 SGHRS and CDR2 YFSETQ.

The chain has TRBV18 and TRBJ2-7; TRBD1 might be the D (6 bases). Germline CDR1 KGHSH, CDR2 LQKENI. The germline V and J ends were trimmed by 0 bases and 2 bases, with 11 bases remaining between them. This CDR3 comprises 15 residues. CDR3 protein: CASSPPDSPTYEQYF. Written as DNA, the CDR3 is TGTGCCAGCTCACCACCGGACAGCCCTACCTACGAGCAGTACTTC.